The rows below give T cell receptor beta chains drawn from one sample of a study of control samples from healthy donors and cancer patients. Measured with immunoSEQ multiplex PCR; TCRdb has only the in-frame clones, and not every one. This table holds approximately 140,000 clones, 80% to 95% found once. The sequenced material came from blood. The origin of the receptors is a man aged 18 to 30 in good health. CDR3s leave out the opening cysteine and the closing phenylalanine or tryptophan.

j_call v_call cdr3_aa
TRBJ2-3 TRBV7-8 ASSEGGNTQY
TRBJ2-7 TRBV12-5 ASGPTPGDEQY
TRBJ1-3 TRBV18 ASSPGQAYTIY
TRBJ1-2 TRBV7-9 ASSGTPGQENYGYT
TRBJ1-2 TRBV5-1 ASSLSSSDYGYT
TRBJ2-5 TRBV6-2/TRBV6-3 ASSFAGRQETQY
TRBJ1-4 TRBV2 ASSERAGANEKLF
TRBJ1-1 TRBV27 ASSLAGNTEAF
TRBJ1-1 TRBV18 ASLITQKDRGLNTEAF
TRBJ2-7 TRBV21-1 ASRTSGDEQY
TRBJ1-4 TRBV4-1 ARAGMVRGAGYATNEKLF
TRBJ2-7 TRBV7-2 ASSTLTGREQY
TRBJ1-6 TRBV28 ASGLTGYSPLH
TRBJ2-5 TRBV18 ASSPSTGPGETQY
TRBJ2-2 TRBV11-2 ASSPPGKGNTGELF
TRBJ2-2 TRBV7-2 ASSLVGGSNTGELF